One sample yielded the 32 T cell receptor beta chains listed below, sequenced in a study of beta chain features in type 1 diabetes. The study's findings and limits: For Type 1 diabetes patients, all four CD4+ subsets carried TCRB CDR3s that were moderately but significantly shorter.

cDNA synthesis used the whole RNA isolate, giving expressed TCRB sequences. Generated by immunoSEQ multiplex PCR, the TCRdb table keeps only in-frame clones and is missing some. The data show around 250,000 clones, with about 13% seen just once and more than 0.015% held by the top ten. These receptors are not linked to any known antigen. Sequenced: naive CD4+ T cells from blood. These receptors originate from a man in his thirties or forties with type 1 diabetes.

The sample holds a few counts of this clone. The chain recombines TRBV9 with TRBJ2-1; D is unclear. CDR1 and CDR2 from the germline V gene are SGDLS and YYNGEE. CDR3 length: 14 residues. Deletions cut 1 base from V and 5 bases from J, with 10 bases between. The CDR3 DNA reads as TGTGCCAGCAGCGTAACCCCACAGAACAATGAGCAGTTCTTC. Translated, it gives CASSVTPQNNEQFF.

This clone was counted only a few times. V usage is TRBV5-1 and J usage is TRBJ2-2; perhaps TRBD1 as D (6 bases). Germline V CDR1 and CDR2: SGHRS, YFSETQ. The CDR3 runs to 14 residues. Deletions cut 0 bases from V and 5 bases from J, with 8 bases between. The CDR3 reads CASSLDRVTGELFF. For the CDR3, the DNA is TGCGCCAGCAGCTTGGACAGGGTAACCGGGGAGCTGTTTTTT.

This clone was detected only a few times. CDR3 sequence reads: CATSRTTSGSYNEQFF. As DNA, the CDR3 is TGTGCCACCAGCAGAACAACTAGCGGCTCCTACAATGAGCAGTTCTTC. The gene calls are TRBV15 and TRBJ2-1, with 8 positions matching TRBD2. V lost 2 bases and J lost 0; bases outside the gene matches: 3. Germline CDR1 and CDR2: LNHNV and YYDKDF (reference sequence). CDR3 length equals 16 residues. The whole variable domain, remainder taken from reference TRBV15 and TRBJ2-1, is DAMVIQNPRYQVTQFGKPVTLSCSQTLNHNVMYWYQQKSSQAPKLLFHYYDKDFNNEADTPDNFQSRRPNTSFCFLDIRSPGLGDTAMYLCATSRTTSGSYNEQFFGPGTRLTVL.

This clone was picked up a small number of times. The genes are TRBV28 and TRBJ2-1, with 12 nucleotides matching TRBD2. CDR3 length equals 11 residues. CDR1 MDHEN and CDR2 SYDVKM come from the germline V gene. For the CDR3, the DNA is TGTGTGGCTAGCGGGAGGGAGAAGCAGTTCTTC. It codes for CVASGREKQFF.

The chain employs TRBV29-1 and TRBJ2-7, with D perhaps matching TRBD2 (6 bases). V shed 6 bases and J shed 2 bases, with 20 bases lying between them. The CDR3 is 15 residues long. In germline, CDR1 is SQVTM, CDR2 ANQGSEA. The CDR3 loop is CSVKRSGVGAYEQYF. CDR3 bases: TGCAGCGTGAAGAGATCGGGAGTGGGGGCCTACGAGCAGTACTTC.

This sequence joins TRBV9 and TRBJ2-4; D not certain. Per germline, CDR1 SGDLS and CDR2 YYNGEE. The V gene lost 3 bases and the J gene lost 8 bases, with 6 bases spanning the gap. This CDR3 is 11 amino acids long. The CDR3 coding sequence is TGTGCCAGCAGCGATCGTGACATTCAGTACTTC. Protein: CASSDRDIQYF.

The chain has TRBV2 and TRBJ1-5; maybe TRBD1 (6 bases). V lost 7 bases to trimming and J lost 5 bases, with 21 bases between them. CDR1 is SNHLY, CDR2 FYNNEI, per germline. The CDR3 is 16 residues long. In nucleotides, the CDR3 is TGTGCCAGCAAACCGGACAGCAGGTTTGGGGATCAGCCCCAGCATTTT. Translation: CASKPDSRFGDQPQHF.

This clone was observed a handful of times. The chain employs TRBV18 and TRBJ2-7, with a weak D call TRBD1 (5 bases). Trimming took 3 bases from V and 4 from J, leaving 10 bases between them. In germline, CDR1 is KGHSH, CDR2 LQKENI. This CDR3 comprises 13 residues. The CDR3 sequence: CASSPAGRYEQYF. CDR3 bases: TGTGCCAGCTCACCTGCAGGGCGTTACGAGCAGTACTTC. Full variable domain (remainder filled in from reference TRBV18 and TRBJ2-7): NAGVMQNPRHLVRRRGQEARLRCSPMKGHSHVYWYRQLPEEGLKFMVYLQKENIIDESGMPKERFSAEFPKEGPSILRIQQVVRGDSAAYFCASSPAGRYEQYFGPGTRLTVT.

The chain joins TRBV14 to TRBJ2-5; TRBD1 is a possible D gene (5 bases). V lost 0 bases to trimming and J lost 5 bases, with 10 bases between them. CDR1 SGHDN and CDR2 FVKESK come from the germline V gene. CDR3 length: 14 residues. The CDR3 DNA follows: TGTGCCAGCAGCCAAGAAAGACGACAGGAGACCCAGTACTTC. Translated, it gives CASSQERRQETQYF.

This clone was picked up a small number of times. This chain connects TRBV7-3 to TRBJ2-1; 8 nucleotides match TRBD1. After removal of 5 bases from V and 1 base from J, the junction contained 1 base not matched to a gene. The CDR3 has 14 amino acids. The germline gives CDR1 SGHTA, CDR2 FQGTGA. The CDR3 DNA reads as TGTGCCAGCAGCCGACAGGGGTCCTACAATGAGCAGTTCTTC. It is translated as CASSRQGSYNEQFF.

This CDR3 is CASSLNSGRKETQYF. The CDR3 region has the DNA TGTGCCAGCAGCTTGAATAGTGGCAGGAAAGAGACCCAGTACTTC. This rearrangement joins TRBV5-4 to TRBJ2-5; no reliable D call. This CDR3 contains 15 residues. The V end was cut by 1 base, the J end by 3 bases, with 13 bases between. The V gene's germline CDR1 is SGHNT and CDR2 YYREEE (reference sequence).

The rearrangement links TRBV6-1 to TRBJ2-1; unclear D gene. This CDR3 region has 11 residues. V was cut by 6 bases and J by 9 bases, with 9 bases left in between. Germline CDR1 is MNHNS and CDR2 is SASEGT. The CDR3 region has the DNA TGTGCCAGCAGCCGGGTGGGTGAGCAGTTCTTC. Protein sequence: CASSRVGEQFF.

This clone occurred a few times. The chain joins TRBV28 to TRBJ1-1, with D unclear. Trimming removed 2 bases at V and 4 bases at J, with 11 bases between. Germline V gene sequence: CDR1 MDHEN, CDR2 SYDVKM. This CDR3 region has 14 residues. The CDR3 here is CASSLPGRGTEAFF. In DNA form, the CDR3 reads TGTGCCAGCAGTTTACCGGGCCGGGGCACTGAAGCTTTCTTT.

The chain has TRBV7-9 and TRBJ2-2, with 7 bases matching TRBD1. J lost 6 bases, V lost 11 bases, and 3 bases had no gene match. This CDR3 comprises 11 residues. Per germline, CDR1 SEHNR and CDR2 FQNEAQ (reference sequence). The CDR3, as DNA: TGTGCCCCCAGGGGGTCCGGGGAGCTGTTTTTT. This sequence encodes CAPRGSGELFF.

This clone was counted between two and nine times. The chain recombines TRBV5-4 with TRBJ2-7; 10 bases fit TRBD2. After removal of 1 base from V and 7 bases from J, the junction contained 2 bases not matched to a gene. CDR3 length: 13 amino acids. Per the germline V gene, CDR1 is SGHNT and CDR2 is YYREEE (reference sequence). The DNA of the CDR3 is TGTGCCAGCAGCTTGCCTAGCGGGGGAGAGCAGTACTTC. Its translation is CASSLPSGGEQYF. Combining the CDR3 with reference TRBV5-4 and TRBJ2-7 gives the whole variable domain ETGVTQSPTHLIKTRGQQVTLRCSSQSGHNTVSWYQQALGQGPQFIFQYYREEENGRGNFPPRFSGLQFPNYSSELNVNALELDDSALYLCASSLPSGGEQYFGPGTRLTVT.

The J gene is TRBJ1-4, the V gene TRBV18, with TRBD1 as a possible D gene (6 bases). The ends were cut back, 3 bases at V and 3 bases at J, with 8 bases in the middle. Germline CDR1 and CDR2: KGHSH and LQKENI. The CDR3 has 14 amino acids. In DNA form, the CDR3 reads TGTGCCAGCTCACCTGGACAGCCTAATGAAAAACTGTTTTTT. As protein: CASSPGQPNEKLFF.

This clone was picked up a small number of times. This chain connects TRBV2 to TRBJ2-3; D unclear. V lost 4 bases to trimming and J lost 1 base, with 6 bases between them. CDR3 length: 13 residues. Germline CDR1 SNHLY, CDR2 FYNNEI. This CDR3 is CASSGAGTDTQYF. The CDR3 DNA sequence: TGTGCCAGCAGTGGGGCAGGCACAGATACGCAGTATTTT.

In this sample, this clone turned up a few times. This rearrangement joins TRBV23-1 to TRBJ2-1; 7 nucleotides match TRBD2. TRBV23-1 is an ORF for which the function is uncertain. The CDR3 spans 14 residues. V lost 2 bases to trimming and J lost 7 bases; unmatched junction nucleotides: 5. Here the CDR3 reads CASSQNKGLNEQFF. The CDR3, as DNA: TGCGCCAGCAGTCAAAATAAGGGACTAAATGAGCAGTTCTTC.

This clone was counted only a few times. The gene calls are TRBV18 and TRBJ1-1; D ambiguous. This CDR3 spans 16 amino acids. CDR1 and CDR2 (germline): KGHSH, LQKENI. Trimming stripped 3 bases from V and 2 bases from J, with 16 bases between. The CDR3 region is CASSPFDGALNTEAFF. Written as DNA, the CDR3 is TGTGCCAGCTCACCCTTTGACGGAGCTCTAAACACTGAAGCTTTCTTT.

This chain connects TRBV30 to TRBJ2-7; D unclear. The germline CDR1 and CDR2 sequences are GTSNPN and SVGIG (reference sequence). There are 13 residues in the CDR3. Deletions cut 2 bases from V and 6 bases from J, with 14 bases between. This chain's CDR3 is CAWSTQTAGEQYF. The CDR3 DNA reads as TGTGCCTGGAGTACACAAACGGCAGGCGAGCAGTACTTC.

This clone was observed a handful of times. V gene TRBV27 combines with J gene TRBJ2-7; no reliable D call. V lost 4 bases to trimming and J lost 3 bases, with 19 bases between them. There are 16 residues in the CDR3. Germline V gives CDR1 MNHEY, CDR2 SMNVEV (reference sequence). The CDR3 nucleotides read TGTGCCAGCAGTTCCGCCTCGGCAGGCCTACGCTACGAGCAGTACTTC. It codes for CASSSASAGLRYEQYF.

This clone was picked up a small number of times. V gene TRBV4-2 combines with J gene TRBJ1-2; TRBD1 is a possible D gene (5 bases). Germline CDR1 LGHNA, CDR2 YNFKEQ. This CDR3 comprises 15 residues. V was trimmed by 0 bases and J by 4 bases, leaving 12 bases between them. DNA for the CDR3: TGTGCCAGCAGCCAAGACAGGGAGGACGGCTATGGCTACACCTTC. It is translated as CASSQDREDGYGYTF.

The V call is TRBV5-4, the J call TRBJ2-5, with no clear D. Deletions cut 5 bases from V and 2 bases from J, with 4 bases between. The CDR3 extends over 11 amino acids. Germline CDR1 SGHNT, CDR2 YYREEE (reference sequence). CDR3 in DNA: TGTGCCAGCAGTTTACAAGAGACCCAGTACTTC. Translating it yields CASSLQETQYF.

The DNA of the CDR3 is TGTGCCATAGGACAGGGGGTCAATCAGCCCCAGCATTTT. This codes for CAIGQGVNQPQHF. V usage is TRBV19 and J usage is TRBJ1-5; TRBD1 agrees at 10 bases. CDR3 size: 13 residues. The trim removed 10 bases at V and 3 bases at J, leaving 3 bases unmatched. Per the germline V gene, CDR1 is LNHDA and CDR2 is SQIVND (reference sequence).

CDR3 region: CASRSTGELFF. The CDR3 DNA is TGTGCCAGCAGATCAACCGGGGAGCTGTTTTTT. The chain uses TRBV6-5 and TRBJ2-2, with D unresolved. The germline gives CDR1 MNHEY, CDR2 SVGAGI. CDR3 length: 11 amino acids. The V and J ends lost 6 bases and 5 bases respectively, with 4 bases between them.

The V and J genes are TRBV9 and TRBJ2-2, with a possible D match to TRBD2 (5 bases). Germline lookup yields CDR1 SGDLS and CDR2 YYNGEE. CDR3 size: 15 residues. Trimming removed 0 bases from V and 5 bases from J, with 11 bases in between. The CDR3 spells CASSVGGWGTGELFF. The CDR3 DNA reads TGTGCCAGCAGCGTAGGCGGGTGGGGTACCGGGGAGCTGTTTTTT.

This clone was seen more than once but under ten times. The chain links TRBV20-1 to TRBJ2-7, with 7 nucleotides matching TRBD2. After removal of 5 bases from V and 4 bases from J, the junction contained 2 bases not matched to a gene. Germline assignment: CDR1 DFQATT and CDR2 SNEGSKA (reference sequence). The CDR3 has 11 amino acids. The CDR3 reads CSAGGGYEQYF. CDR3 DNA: TGCAGTGCTGGGGGGGGGTACGAGCAGTACTTC.

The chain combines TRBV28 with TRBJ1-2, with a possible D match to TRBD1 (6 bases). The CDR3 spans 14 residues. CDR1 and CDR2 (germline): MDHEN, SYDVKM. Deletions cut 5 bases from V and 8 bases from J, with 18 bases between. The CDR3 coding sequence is TGTGCCAGCAGTGACCTACAGGGCCTACAGGGCTACACCTTC. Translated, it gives CASSDLQGLQGYTF.

The CDR3 reads CASSLGGSLGETQYF. In DNA, the CDR3 is TGTGCCAGCAGCTTAGGCGGGAGCTTGGGGGAGACCCAGTACTTC. The chain joins TRBV7-8 to TRBJ2-5, with 7 bases aligning to TRBD2. The CDR3 is 15 residues long. V lost 1 base to trimming and J lost 5 bases; unmatched junction nucleotides: 7. The germline gives CDR1 SGHVS, CDR2 FQNEAQ.

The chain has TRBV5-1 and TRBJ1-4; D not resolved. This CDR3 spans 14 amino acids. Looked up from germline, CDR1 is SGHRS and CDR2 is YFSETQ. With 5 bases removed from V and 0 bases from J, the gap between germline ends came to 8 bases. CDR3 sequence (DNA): TGCGCCAGCAGTGACGACTCAACTAATGAAAAACTGTTTTTT. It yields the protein CASSDDSTNEKLFF.

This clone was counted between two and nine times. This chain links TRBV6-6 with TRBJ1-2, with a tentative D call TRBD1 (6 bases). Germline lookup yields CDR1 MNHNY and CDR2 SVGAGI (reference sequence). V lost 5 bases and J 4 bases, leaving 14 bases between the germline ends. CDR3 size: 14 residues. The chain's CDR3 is CASSLTGFVYGYTF. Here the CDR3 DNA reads TGTGCCAGCAGTCTTACAGGGTTTGTCTATGGCTACACCTTC.

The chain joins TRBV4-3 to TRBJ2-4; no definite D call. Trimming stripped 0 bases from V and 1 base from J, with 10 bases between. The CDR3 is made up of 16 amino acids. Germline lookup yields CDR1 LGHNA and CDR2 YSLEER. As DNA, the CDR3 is TGCGCCAGCAGCCAAGAGTGGAGTCTGGCCAAAAACATTCAGTACTTC. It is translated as CASSQEWSLAKNIQYF.